This T cell receptor (beta chain) was captured in a study of CD8 T cells in ankylosing spondylitis. CDR1 is SGDLS and CDR2 is YYNGEE in the germline V gene. The V end was cut by 0 bases, the J end by 2 bases, with 5 bases between. This CDR3 contains 13 residues. This clonotype was recorded at least ten times. A single record per CDR3 protein comes from TCRdb applying MiXCR to the 5' RACE reads. This sample has about 140,000 distinct CDR3 sequences, with 7.5% to 9.5% found just once. The sample consisted of synovial fluid, either unsorted or a sorted T cell fraction (not recorded which). The rearrangement uses TRBV9 and TRBJ1-1; D not resolved. This receptor was taken from a male donor with ankylosing spondylitis. The CDR3 spells CASSVDYNTEAFF. CDR3 DNA: TGTGCCAGCAGCGTAGACTATAACACTGAAGCTTTCTTT. The full variable domain, completed using reference TRBV9 and TRBJ1-1, is DSGVTQTPKHLITATGQRVTLRCSPRSGDLSVYWYQQSLDQGLQFLIQYYNGEERAKGNILERFSAQQFPDLHSELNLSSLELGDSALYFCASSVDYNTEAFFGQGTRLTVV.